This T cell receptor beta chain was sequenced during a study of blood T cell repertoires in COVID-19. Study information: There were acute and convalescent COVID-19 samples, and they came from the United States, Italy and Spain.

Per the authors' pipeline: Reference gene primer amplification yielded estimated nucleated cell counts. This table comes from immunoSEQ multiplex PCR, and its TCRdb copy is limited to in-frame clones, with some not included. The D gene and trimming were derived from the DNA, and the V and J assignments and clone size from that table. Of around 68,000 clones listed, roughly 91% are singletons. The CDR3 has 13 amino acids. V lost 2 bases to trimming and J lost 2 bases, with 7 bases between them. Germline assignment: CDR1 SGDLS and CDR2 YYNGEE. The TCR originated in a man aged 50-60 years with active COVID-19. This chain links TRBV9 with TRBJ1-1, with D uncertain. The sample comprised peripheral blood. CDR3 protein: CASSVFLNTEAFF. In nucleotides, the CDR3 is TGTGCCAGCAGCGTCTTTCTTAACACTGAAGCTTTCTTT.